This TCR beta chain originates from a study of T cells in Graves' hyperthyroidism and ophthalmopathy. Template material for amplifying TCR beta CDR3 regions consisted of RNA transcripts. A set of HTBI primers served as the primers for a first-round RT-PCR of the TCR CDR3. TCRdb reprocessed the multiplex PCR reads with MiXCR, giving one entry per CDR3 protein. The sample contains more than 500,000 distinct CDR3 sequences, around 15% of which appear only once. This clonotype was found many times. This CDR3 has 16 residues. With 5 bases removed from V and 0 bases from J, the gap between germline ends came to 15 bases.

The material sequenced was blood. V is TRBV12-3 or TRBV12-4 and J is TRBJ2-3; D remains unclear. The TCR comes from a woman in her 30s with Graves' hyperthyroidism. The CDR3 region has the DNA TGTGCCAGCAGTCACCGTGCGGCGGTTAGCACAGATACGCAGTATTTT. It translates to CASSHRAAVSTDTQYF.